This passage covers 24 T cell receptor beta chains from one sample sequenced in a study of blood T cell repertoires in COVID-19. Some clones are missing from TCRdb's copy, which holds only in-frame ones; the method was immunoSEQ multiplex PCR. The repertoire consists of some 270,000 clones, with about 80% occurring once and the leading ten covering 15% to 19%. The sample was peripheral blood. The receptors come from a person aged 70 to 85 with COVID-19, enrolled during active disease.

The chain carries TRBV7-2 and TRBJ1-3, with TRBD1 matching 10 bases. V was pared by 5 bases and J by 4 bases, with 2 bases of the junction left unmatched. The CDR3 has 14 amino acids. Germline assignment: CDR1 SGHTA and CDR2 FQGNSA. The CDR3 spells CASSGDRGGNTIYF. CDR3 in DNA: TGTGCCAGCAGCGGGGACAGGGGAGGAAACACCATATATTTT.

This rearrangement joins TRBV15 to TRBJ2-3; possible D gene TRBD2, 6 bases. Trimming shortened V by 8 bases and J by 5 bases, and 14 bases separated the two germline ends. The germline V gene has CDR1 LNHNV and CDR2 YYDKDF (reference sequence). There are 13 residues in the CDR3. Here the CDR3 reads CATRGGTGDTQYF. The DNA for the CDR3 is TGTGCCACCCGAGGCGGGACCGGAGATACGCAGTATTTT.

The rearrangement links TRBV5-6 to TRBJ2-7; 7 nucleotides agree with TRBD1. In germline, CDR1 is SGHDT, CDR2 YYEEEE. The CDR3 loop spans 13 amino acids. With 4 bases clipped from V and 2 bases from J, the junction kept 3 bases outside the gene matches. CDR3 nucleotides: TGTGCCAGCAGCGACGGGACAGCCTACGAGCAGTACTTC. Its translation: CASSDGTAYEQYF.

With respect to this clone: No DNA is shown, since the ends of the CDR3 on it are uncertain; the CDR3 is the one TCRdb lists. This chain uses TRBV28 with TRBJ1-1. The CDR3 totals 14 residues, both ends included. Germline CDR1 MDHEN, CDR2 SYDVKM. CDR3 amino acids: CASSFFGEYTEAFF.

J is TRBJ1-4 and V is TRBV28, with D maybe TRBD1 (6 bases). V dropped 2 bases and J dropped 8 bases, with 12 bases sitting between them. CDR1 and CDR2 from the germline V gene are MDHEN and SYDVKM. The CDR3 consists of 14 residues. DNA of the CDR3: TGTGCCAGCAGTTTAGCAGGGGCTAGGGAAAAACTGTTTTTT. Encoded protein: CASSLAGAREKLFF.

This clone was counted once. The chain uses TRBV2 and TRBJ2-2; 12 nucleotides agree with TRBD2. CDR3 length equals 17 residues. Germline assignment: CDR1 SNHLY and CDR2 FYNNEI. V dropped 5 bases and J dropped 0; count of bases not matched to a gene: 4. CDR3 DNA sequence: TGTGCCAGCAGTTCGACTAGCGGGGGTCCGAACACCGGGGAGCTGTTTTTT. Protein: CASSSTSGGPNTGELFF.

The chain links TRBV5-1 to TRBJ2-3; no reliable D call. Trimming removed 2 bases from V and 8 bases from J, with 9 bases in between. Germline-derived CDR1 and CDR2 are SGHRS and YFSETQ. The CDR3 is made up of 12 amino acids. The CDR3 loop is CASSFSYATQYF. DNA for the CDR3: TGCGCCAGCAGCTTTTCCTACGCTACGCAGTATTTT.

The V gene is TRBV7-2, the J gene TRBJ2-7; the D gene is possibly TRBD1 (6 bases). The germline CDR1 and CDR2 sequences are SGHTA and FQGNSA. Trimming took off 3 bases at V and 1 base at J, with 10 bases between the two ends. There are 14 residues in the CDR3. CDR3 DNA: TGTGCCAGCAGCTTGATGGGGGCTTCCTACGAGCAGTACTTC. This sequence encodes CASSLMGASYEQYF.

The chain couples TRBV3-1 (or the pseudogene TRBV3-2) to TRBJ2-1; 9 bases agree with TRBD2. J was trimmed by 9 bases and V by 2 bases; bases with no gene match: 8. The germline V gene encodes CDR1 LGHDT and CDR2 YNNKEL (reference sequence). This CDR3 is built from 15 residues. For the CDR3, the DNA is TGTGCCAGCAGCCAAATCGGCGGGGGGGGCACTGAGCAGTTCTTC. Its protein is CASSQIGGGGTEQFF.

The chain employs TRBV7-2 and TRBJ1-6; 7 nucleotides match TRBD1. Germline V gene lookup returns CDR1 SGHTA and CDR2 FQGNSA. The CDR3 length is 14 residues. Unmatched junction bases numbered 7, after V lost 7 bases and J lost 7 bases. The CDR3 DNA reads as TGTGCCAGCAACATATCAGGGGGAAATTCACCCCTCCACTTT. This codes for CASNISGGNSPLHF.

This clone occurred many times. The chain carries TRBV6-1 and TRBJ1-5; 7 nucleotides line up with TRBD1. In germline, CDR1 is MNHNS, CDR2 SASEGT. With V trimmed by 3 bases and J by 4 bases, 6 bases remained unmatched. The CDR3 is 15 residues long. The CDR3 nucleotides read TGTGCCAGCAGTGAGTGGGACAGTAATAATCAGCCCCAGCATTTT. It specifies CASSEWDSNNQPQHF.

The chain recombines TRBV28 with TRBJ2-3; 9 positions agree with TRBD2. After removal of 6 bases from V and 3 bases from J, the junction contained 7 bases not matched to a gene. CDR3 size: 15 residues. The germline V gene has CDR1 MDHEN and CDR2 SYDVKM. The DNA for the CDR3 is TGTGCCAGCAGCTATAGCGGGAGCGTGACAGATACGCAGTATTTT. Protein product: CASSYSGSVTDTQYF.

The gene calls are TRBV28 and TRBJ1-2; maybe TRBD1 (6 bases). The V gene's germline CDR1 is MDHEN and CDR2 SYDVKM. The V end lost 2 bases, the J end lost 4 bases, and 11 bases lay between the germline ends. This CDR3 has 14 amino acids. CDR3 sequence reads: CASSLGGVSYGYTF. In DNA form, the CDR3 reads TGTGCCAGCAGTTTAGGGGGCGTAAGCTATGGCTACACCTTC.

The rearrangement uses TRBV19 and TRBJ2-7; tentatively, D is TRBD1 (6 bases). Germline V gives CDR1 LNHDA, CDR2 SQIVND (reference sequence). The V and J ends lost 5 bases and 1 base respectively, with 12 bases between them. The CDR3 has 14 amino acids. Written as DNA, the CDR3 is TGTGCCAGTAGTCCAAACAGGGCTTCCTACGAGCAGTACTTC. Its protein is CASSPNRASYEQYF.

This rearrangement joins TRBV7-2 to TRBJ1-1, with D hard to call. The V gene lost 0 bases and the J gene lost 4 bases, with 12 bases spanning the gap. This CDR3 comprises 15 residues. From germline, CDR1 is SGHTA and CDR2 FQGNSA. The CDR3 DNA follows: TGTGCCAGCAGCTTAGCACGGGGAGTGGTCACTGAAGCTTTCTTT. This gives the protein CASSLARGVVTEAFF.

This chain links TRBV19 with TRBJ2-2, with 8 bases lining up with TRBD1. With V trimmed by 5 bases and J by 3 bases, 5 bases remained unmatched. This CDR3 is built from 15 residues. Germline V gene lookup returns CDR1 LNHDA and CDR2 SQIVND (reference sequence). CDR3 sequence reads: CASSSGTGHTGELFF. The CDR3 region has the DNA TGTGCCAGTAGTTCAGGGACAGGTCACACCGGGGAGCTGTTTTTT.

The chain combines TRBV5-1 with TRBJ2-2; 9 nucleotides agree with TRBD2. V shed 5 bases, J shed 7 bases, and the junction held 12 bases outside the gene matches. Germline V lookup: CDR1 SGHRS, CDR2 YFSETQ. The CDR3 has 16 amino acids. DNA for the CDR3: TGCGCCAGCAGTCCGGGACTAGCTGTTTTGGGCGGGGAGCTGTTTTTT. It codes for CASSPGLAVLGGELFF. The whole variable domain, remainder taken from reference TRBV5-1 and TRBJ2-2, is KAGVTQTPRYLIKTRGQQVTLSCSPISGHRSVSWYQQTPGQGLQFLFEYFSETQRNKGNFPGRFSGRQFSNSRSEMNVSTLELGDSALYLCASSPGLAVLGGELFFGEGSRLTVL.

V and J are TRBV2 and TRBJ1-2; D is ambiguous. The CDR3 contains 14 residues. V lost 7 bases and J lost 9, with 21 bases in between. Germline values: CDR1 SNHLY, CDR2 FYNNEI. The CDR3 DNA sequence: TGTGCCAGCATTCGGACTCTTACTGGGGAGCGCTACACCTTC. This translates into CASIRTLTGERYTF.

The chain is built from TRBV7-9 and TRBJ1-6; D remains unclear. Trimming left V 2 bases short and J 7 bases short, with 18 bases between. The length of the CDR3 is 17 residues. Germline CDR1 is SEHNR and CDR2 is FQNEAQ (reference sequence). CDR3 coding DNA: TGTGCCAGCAGCTTAAGAACACCTCAAGGAGGAAATTCACCCCTCCACTTT. Encoded protein: CASSLRTPQGGNSPLHF.

V gene TRBV11-2 combines with J gene TRBJ1-1; D is perhaps TRBD1 (5 bases). The V gene lost 2 bases and the J gene lost 1 base, with 11 bases spanning the gap. Germline V lookup: CDR1 SGHAT, CDR2 FQNNGV. The CDR3 is 15 residues long. The CDR3 sequence: CASSLSGGSNTEAFF. CDR3 bases: TGTGCCAGCAGCTTAAGCGGGGGGTCGAACACTGAAGCTTTCTTT.

This rearrangement joins TRBV11-2 to TRBJ2-1; D gene uncertain. The CDR3 runs to 15 residues. Trimming pared 3 bases from V and 0 bases from J, leaving 9 bases between. Germline V lookup: CDR1 SGHAT, CDR2 FQNNGV. In DNA form, the CDR3 reads TGTGCCAGCAGCTTTATTAGCCGCTCCTACAATGAGCAGTTCTTC. Protein: CASSFISRSYNEQFF. The full variable domain, its missing parts supplied by reference TRBV11-2 and TRBJ2-1, is EAGVAQSPRYKIIEKRQSVAFWCNPISGHATLYWYQQILGQGPKLLIQFQNNGVVDDSQLPKDRFSAERLKGVDSTLKIQPAKLEDSAVYLCASSFISRSYNEQFFGPGTRLTVL.

This chain links TRBV30 with TRBJ2-3; TRBD2 aligns across 7 bases. CDR1 GTSNPN and CDR2 SVGIG come from the germline V gene (reference sequence). This CDR3 has 14 residues. J gave up 3 bases and V 3 bases, and 6 bases lay outside the gene matches. CDR3 sequence reads: CAWSRGGATDTQYF. The CDR3 DNA is TGTGCCTGGAGCCGCGGGGGAGCAACAGATACGCAGTATTTT.

The chain joins TRBV6-2 or TRBV6-3 to TRBJ2-7, with D perhaps matching TRBD2 (5 bases). V was pared by 2 bases and J by 4 bases, with 12 bases between. Germline CDR1 and CDR2: MNHEY and SVGEGT. The CDR3 is 14 amino acids. The CDR3 spells CASSYERSGYEQYF. The CDR3 DNA reads TGTGCCAGCAGTTACGAGCGGAGTGGATACGAGCAGTACTTC.

This clone was counted once. The chain combines TRBV5-1 with TRBJ1-6, with a tentative D call TRBD1 (5 bases). The germline CDR1 and CDR2 sequences are SGHRS and YFSETQ. The length of the CDR3 is 16 residues. Trimming stripped 4 bases from V and 7 bases from J, with 18 bases between. The CDR3 loop reads CASSRRADGGNSPLHF. As DNA, the CDR3 is TGCGCCAGCAGCCGGAGGGCCGACGGGGGGAATTCACCCCTCCACTTT.